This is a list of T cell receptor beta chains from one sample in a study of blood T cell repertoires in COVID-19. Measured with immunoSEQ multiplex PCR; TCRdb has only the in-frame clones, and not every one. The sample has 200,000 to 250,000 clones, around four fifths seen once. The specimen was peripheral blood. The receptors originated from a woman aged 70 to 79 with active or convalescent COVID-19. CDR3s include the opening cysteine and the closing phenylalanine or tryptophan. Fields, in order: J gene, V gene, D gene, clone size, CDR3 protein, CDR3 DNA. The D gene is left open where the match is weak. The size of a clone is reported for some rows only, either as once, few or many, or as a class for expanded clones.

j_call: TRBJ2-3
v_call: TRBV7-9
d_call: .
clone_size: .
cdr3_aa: CASSLDGGATDTQYF
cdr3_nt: TGTGCCAGCAGCTTGGACGGGGGAGCCACAGATACGCAGTATTTT

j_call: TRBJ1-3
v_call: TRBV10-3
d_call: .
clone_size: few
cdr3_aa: CAISEPRSGNTIYF
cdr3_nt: TGTGCCATCAGTGAGCCGAGGTCTGGAAACACCATATATTTT

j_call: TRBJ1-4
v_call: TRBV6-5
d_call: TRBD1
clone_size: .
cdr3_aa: CASSYSLGQGDEKLFF
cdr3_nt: TGTGCCAGCAGTTACTCTCTTGGACAGGGGGATGAAAAACTGTTTTTT

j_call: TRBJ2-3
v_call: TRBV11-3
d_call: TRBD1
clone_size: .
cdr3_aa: CASSLGAGTGPSTDTQYF
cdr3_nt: TGTGCCAGCAGCTTAGGGGCCGGGACAGGTCCTAGCACAGATACGCAGTATTTT

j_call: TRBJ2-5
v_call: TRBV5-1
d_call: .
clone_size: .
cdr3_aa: CASSLGREETQYF
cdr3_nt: TGCGCCAGCAGCTTGGGAAGAGAGGAGACCCAGTACTTC

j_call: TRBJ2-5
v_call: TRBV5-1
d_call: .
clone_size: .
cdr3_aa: CASKSPPPQETQYF
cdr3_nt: TGCGCCAGCAAAAGCCCCCCCCCACAAGAGACCCAGTACTTC

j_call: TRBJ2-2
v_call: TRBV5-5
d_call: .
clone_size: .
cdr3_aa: CASSLTGHLNTGELFF
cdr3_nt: TGTGCCAGCAGCTTAACGGGACACCTAAATACCGGGGAGCTGTTTTTT

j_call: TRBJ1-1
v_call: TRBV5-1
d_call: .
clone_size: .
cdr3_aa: CASSLEGVYTEAFF
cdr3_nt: TGCGCCAGCAGCTTGGAAGGGGTGTATACTGAAGCTTTCTTT

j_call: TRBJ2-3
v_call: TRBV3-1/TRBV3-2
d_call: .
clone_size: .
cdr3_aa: CASSVDSDADTQYF
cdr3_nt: TGTGCCAGCAGCGTGGACAGCGACGCAGATACGCAGTATTTT

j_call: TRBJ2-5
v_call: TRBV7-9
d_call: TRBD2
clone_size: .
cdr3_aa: CASSPGLGETQYF
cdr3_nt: TGTGCCAGCAGCCCCGGACTAGGGGAGACCCAGTACTTC

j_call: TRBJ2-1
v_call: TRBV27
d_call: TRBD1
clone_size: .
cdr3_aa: CASSLDRLGYNEQFF
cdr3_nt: TGTGCCAGCAGCCTGGACAGGCTTGGCTACAATGAGCAGTTCTTC

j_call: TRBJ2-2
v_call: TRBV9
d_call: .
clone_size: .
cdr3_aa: CASSVRSEGGELFF
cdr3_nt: TGTGCCAGCAGCGTAAGGAGCGAGGGCGGGGAGCTGTTTTTT

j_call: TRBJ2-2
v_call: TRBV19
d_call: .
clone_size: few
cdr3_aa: CASSIRQAGELFF
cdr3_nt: TGTGCCAGTAGTATTCGACAGGCCGGGGAGCTGTTTTTT

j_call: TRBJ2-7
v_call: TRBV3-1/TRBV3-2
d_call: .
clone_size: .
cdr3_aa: CASSQIGWEQYF
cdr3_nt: TGTGCCAGCAGCCAAATCGGGTGGGAGCAGTACTTC

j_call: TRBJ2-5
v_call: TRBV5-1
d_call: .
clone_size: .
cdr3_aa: CASSLEGEETQYF
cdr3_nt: TGCGCCAGCAGCTTGGAGGGGGAGGAGACCCAGTACTTC

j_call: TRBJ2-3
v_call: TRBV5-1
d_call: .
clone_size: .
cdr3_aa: CASSRGTNRDTQYF
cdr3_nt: TGCGCCAGCAGCCGCGGGACCAACAGAGATACGCAGTATTTT

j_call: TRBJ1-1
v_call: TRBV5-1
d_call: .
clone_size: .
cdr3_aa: CASSLDNTEAFF
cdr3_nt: TGCGCCAGCAGCTTGGACAACACCGAAGCTTTCTTT

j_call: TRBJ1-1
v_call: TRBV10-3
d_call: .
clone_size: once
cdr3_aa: CAISELWTPMNTEAFF
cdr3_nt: TGTGCCATCAGTGAGTTATGGACACCCATGAACACTGAAGCTTTCTTT

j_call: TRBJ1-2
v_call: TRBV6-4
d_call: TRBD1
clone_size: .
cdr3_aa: CASSSGKGQVYGYTF
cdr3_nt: TGTGCCAGCAGCAGCGGTAAGGGACAGGTTTATGGCTACACCTTC

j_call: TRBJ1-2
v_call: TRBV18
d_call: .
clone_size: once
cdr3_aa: CASSPFGLDGYTF
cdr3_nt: TGTGCCAGCTCACCATTTGGACTTGATGGCTACACCTTC

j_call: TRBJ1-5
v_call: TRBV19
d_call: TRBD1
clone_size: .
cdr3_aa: CATGDRGLENQPQHF
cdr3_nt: TGTGCCACGGGGGACAGGGGGTTGGAAAATCAGCCCCAGCATTTT

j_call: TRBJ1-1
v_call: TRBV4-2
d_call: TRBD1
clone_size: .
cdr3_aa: CASSLDREEAFF
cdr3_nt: TGTGCCAGCAGCCTAGACAGGGAAGAAGCTTTCTTT